The sample holds many counts of the clone carrying this TCR beta chain. This entry comes from a study of metastatic and nonmetastatic thyroid tumors. TCRdb re-processed the PCR reads through MiXCR. Of some 21,000 clones listed, over 9.5% were seen once; the top ten hold roughly 30%. CDR1 is LGHDT, CDR2 YNNKEL, per germline (reference sequence). V was pared by 2 bases and J by 5 bases, with 15 bases between. This CDR3 comprises 15 residues. Before thyroid surgery, none of the patients had received any treatment. The sequencing input was blood. The rearrangement joins TRBV3-1 to TRBJ1-2, with D possibly matching TRBD1 (6 bases). The sequence derives from a female donor with papillary thyroid cancer or a benign thyroid nodule (not recorded which). Some clones in this sample may be carry-over from other donors' samples. The CDR3 loop is CASSQWGANTYGYTF. Here the CDR3 DNA reads TGTGCCAGCAGCCAATGGGGGGCTAACACGTATGGCTACACCTTC.